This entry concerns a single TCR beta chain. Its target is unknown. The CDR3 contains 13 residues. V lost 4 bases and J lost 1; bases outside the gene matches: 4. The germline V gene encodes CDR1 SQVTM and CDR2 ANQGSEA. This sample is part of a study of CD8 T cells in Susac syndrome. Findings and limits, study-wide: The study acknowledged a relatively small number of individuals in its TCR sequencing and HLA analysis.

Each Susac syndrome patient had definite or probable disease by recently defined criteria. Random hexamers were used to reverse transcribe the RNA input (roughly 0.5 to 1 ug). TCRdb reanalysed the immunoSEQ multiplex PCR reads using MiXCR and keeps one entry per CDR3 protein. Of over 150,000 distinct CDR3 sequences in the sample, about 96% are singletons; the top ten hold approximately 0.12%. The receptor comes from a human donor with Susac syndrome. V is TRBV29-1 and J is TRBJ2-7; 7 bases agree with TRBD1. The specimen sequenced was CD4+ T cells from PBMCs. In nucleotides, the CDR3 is TGCAGCGTTGGTCAGGGGGAGTCCTACGAGCAGTACTTC. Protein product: CSVGQGESYEQYF.